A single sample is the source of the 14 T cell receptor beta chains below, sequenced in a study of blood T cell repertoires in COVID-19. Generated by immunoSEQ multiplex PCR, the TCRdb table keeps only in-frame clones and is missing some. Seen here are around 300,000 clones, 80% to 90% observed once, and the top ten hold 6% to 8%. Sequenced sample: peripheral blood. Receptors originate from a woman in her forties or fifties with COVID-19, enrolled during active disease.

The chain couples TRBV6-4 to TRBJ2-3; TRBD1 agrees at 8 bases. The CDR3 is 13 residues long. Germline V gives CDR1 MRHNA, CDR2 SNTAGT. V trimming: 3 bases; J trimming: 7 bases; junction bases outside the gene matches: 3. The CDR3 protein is CASSEGQAHTQYF. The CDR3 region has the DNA TGTGCCAGCAGTGAGGGACAGGCGCATACGCAGTATTTT.

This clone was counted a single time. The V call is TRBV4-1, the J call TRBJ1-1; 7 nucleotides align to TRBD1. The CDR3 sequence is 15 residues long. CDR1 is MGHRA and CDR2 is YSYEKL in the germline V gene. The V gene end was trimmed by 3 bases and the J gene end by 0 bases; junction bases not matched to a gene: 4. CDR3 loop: CASSQGDSLNTEAFF. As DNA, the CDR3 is TGCGCCAGCAGCCAGGGGGACAGCCTGAACACTGAAGCTTTCTTT.

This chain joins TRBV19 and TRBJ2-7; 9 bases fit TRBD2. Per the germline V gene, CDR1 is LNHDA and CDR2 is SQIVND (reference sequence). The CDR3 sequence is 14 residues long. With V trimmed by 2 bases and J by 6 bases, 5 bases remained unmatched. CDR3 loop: CASSILAGSAEQYF. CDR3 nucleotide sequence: TGTGCCAGTAGTATACTAGCGGGATCAGCCGAGCAGTACTTC.

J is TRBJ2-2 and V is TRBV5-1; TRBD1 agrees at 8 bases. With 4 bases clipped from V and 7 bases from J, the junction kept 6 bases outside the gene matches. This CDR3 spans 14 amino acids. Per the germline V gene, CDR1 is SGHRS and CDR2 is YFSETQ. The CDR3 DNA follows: TGCGCCAGCAGCACCGACAGGGGAATCGGGGAGCTGTTTTTT. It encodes CASSTDRGIGELFF.

CDR3 DNA: TGTGCCAGCAGCTTAGTCGGACAGGTCGGAAACACCATATATTTT. The encoded protein is CASSLVGQVGNTIYF. This rearrangement joins TRBV11-3 to TRBJ1-3; 7 bases align to TRBD1. The germline CDR1 and CDR2 sequences are SGHNT and YENEEA. The V and J ends lost 1 base and 4 bases, in that order; junction bases with no gene match: 4. The CDR3 has 15 amino acids.

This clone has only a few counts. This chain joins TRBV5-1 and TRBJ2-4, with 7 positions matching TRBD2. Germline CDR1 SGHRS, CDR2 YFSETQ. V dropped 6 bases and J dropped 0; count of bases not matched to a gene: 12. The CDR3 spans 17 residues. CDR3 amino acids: CASIGRVGRLAKNIQYF. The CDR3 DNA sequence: TGCGCCAGCATTGGGAGGGTGGGGCGGCTAGCCAAAAACATTCAGTACTTC.

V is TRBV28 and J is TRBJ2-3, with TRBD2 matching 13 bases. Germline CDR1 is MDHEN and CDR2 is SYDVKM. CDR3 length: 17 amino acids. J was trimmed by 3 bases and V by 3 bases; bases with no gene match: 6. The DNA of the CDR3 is TGTGCCAGCAGTTTCCCGGGACTAGCGGGACTTACAGATACGCAGTATTTT. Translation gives CASSFPGLAGLTDTQYF.

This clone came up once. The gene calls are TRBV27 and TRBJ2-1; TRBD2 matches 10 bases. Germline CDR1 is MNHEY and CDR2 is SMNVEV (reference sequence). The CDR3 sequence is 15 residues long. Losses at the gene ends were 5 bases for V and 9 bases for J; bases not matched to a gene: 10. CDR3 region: CASSRRLAGAFEQFF. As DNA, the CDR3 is TGTGCCAGCAGTCGACGGCTAGCGGGAGCCTTTGAGCAGTTCTTC.

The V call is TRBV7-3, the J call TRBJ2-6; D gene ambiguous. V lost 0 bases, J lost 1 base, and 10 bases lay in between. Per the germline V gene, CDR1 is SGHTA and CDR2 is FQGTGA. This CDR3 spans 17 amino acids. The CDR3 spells CASSLTGSRSGANVLTF. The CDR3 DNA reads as TGTGCCAGCAGCTTAACGGGTTCCAGGTCTGGGGCCAACGTCCTGACTTTC.

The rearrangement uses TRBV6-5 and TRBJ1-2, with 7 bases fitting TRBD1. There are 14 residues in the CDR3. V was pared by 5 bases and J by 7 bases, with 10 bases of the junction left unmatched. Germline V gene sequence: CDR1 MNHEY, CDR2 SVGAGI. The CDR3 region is CASSRQGGEGGYTF. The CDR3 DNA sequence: TGTGCCAGCAGTCGACAGGGCGGAGAGGGTGGCTACACCTTC.

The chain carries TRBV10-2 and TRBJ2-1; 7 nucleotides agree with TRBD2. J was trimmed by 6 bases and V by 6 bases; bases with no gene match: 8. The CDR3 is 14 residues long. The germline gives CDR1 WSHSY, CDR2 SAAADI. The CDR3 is CASSGLVLRNEQFF. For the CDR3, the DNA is TGCGCCAGCAGCGGACTAGTATTGCGCAATGAGCAGTTCTTC.

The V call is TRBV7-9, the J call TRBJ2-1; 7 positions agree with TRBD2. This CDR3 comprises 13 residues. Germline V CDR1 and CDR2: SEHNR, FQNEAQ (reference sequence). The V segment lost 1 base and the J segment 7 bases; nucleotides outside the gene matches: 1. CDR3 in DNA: TGTGCCAGCAGCTTAGGGGGAGGGAATGAGCAGTTCTTC. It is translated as CASSLGGGNEQFF.

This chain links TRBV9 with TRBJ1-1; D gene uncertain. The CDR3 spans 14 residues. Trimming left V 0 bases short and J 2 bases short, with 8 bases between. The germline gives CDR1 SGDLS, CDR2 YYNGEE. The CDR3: CASSVGGSNTEAFF. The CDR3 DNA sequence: TGTGCCAGCAGCGTAGGCGGCAGTAACACTGAAGCTTTCTTT.

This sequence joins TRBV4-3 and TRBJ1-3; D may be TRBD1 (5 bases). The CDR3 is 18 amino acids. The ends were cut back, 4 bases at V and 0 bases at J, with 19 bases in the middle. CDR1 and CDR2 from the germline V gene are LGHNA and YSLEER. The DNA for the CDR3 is TGCGCCAGCAGCCCCCAGGGATCGGGTGCCATCTCTGGAAACACCATATATTTT. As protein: CASSPQGSGAISGNTIYF.